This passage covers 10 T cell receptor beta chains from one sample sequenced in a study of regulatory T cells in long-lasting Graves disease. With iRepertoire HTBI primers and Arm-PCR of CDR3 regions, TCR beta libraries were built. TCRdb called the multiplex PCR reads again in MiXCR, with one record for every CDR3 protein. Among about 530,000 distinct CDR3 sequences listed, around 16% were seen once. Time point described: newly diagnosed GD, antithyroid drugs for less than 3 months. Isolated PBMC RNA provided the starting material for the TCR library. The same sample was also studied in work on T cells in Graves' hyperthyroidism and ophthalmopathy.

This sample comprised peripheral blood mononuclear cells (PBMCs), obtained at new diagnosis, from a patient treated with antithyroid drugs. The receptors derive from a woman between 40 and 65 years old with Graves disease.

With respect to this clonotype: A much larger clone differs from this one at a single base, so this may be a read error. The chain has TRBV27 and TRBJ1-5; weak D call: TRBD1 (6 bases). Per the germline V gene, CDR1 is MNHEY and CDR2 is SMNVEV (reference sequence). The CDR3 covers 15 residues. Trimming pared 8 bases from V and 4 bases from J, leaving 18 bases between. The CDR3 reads CASGLGTNANQPQHF. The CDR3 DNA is TGTGCCAGCGGCCTCGGGACAAACGCTAATCAGCCCCAGCATTTT.

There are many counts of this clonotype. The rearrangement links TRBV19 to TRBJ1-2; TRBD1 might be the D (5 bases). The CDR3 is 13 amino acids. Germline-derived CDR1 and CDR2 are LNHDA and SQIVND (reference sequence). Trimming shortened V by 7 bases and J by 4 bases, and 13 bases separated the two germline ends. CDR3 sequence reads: CASTGLTTYGYTF. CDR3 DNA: TGTGCCAGTACGGGACTAACTACCTATGGCTACACCTTC. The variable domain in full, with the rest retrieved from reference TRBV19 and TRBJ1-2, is DGGITQSPKYLFRKEGQNVTLSCEQNLNHDAMYWYRQDPGQGLRLIYYSQIVNDFQKGDIAEGYSVSREKKESFPLTVTSAQKNPTAFYLCASTGLTTYGYTFGSGTRLTVV.

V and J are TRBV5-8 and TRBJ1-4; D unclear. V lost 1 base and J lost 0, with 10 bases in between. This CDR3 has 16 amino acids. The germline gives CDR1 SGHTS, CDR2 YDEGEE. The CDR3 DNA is TGTGCCAGCAGCTTGTTCCAGGAGGCAACTAATGAAAAACTGTTTTTT. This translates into CASSLFQEATNEKLFF.

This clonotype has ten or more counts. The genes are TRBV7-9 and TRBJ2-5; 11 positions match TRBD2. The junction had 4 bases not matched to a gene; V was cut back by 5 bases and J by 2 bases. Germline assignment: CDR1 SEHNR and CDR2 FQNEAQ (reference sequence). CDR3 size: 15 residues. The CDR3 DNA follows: TGTGCCAGCAGCCTCATAGCGGGGGGGCAAGAGACCCAGTACTTC. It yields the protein CASSLIAGGQETQYF.

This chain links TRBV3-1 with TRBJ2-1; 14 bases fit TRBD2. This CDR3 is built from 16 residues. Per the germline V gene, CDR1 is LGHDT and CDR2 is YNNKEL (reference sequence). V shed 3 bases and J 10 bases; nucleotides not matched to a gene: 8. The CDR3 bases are TGTGCCAGCAGCCACTCGGGACTAGCGGGGGACAGAGAGCAGTTCTTC. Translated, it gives CASSHSGLAGDREQFF.

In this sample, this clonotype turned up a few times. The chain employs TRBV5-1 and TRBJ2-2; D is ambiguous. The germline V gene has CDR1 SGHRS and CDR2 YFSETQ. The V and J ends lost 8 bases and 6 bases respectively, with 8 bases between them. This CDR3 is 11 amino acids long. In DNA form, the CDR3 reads TGCGCCAGTTTTTCTTCCGGGGAGCTGTTTTTT. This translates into CASFSSGELFF.

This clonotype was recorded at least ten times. CDR3 residues: CASSPAGQVNEQFF. In DNA form, the CDR3 reads TGTGCCAGCAGCCCAGCAGGACAGGTCAATGAGCAGTTCTTC. The chain joins TRBV7-3 to TRBJ2-1; 7 nucleotides align to TRBD1. With V trimmed by 5 bases and J by 6 bases, 7 bases remained unmatched. This CDR3 has 14 amino acids. The germline V gene encodes CDR1 SGHTA and CDR2 FQGTGA.

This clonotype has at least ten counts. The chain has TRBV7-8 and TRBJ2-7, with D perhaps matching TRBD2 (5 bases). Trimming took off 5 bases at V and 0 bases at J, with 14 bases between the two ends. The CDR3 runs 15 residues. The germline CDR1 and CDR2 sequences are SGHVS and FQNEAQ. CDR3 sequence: CASSPRRISSYEQYF. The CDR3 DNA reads TGTGCCAGCAGCCCCCGGAGGATTAGCTCCTACGAGCAGTACTTC.

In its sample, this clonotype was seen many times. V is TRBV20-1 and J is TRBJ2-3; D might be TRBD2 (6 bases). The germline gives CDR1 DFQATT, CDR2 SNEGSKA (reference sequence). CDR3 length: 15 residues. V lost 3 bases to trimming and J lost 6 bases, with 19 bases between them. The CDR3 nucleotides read TGCAGTGCTAGGAGGCGTTCGGGGGTCATGGATACGCAGTATTTT. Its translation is CSARRRSGVMDTQYF.

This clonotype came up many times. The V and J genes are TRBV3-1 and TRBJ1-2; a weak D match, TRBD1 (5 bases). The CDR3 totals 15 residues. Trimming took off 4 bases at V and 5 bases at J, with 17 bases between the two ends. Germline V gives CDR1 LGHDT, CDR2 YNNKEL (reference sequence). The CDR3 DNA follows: TGTGCCAGCAGCCCACGGGACGATCCCACTTATGGCTACACCTTC. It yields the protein CASSPRDDPTYGYTF.